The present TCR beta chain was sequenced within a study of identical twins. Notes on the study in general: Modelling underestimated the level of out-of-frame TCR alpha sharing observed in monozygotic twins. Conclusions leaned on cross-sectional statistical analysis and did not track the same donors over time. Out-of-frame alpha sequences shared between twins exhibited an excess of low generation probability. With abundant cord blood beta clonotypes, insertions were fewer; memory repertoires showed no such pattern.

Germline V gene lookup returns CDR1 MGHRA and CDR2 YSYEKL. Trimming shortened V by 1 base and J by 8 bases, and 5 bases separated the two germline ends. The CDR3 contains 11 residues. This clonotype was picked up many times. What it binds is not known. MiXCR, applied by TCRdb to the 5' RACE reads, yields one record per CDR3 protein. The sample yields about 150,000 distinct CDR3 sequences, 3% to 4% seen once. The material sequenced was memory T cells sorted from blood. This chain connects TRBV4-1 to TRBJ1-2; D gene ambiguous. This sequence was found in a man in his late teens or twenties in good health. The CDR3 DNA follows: TGCGCCAGCAGCCAAGGTGGCGGCTACACCTTC. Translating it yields CASSQGGGYTF.